Sequencing of this T cell receptor (beta chain) was carried out in a study of T-cell reconstitution after alpha-beta-depleted transplantation in children. Study-level results: Reports say that about two months after transplant, the alpha-beta T cells came out of several hundred graft clones that had expanded. Surviving recipient T cells and thymic progenitors underlay high day-60 TCRbeta diversity in some patients. The authors attributed T-cell counts and diversity one year after transplant mostly to newly produced T cells.

The library targeted TCRbeta and was prepared with unique molecular identifiers. TCRdb re-derived calls from the PCR reads in MiXCR, one entry per CDR3 protein. This repertoire shows 200,000 or so distinct CDR3 sequences, 5% to 6.5% found once; its top ten account for just over 4.5%. Unmatched junction bases numbered 4, after V lost 5 bases and J lost 4 bases. Looked up from germline, CDR1 is DFQATT and CDR2 is SNEGSKA (reference sequence). The CDR3 runs to 13 residues. This clonotype was seen at least ten times. Its antigen remains unknown. The sequencing here drew on PBMCs, taken before TCRalphabeta/CD19-depleted stem cell transplant. The clonotype comes from a girl under three years old with combined immunodeficiency, due to receive a stem cell transplant. This rearrangement joins TRBV20-1 to TRBJ1-5, with TRBD1 matching 8 bases. The CDR3 DNA is TGCAGTGCTTGGGACAGGAAGAATCAGCCCCAGCATTTT. It translates to CSAWDRKNQPQHF.